Below, 5 T cell receptor beta chains from the same sample are listed, as sequenced in a study of blood T cell repertoires in COVID-19 (dated by TCRdb to about 2020). Receptor libraries were prepared by the immunoSEQ multiplex PCR assay. TCRdb re-hosts the immuneACCESS table, in-frame sequences only. Its copies lack some clones; in the studies checked, an unresolved V gene accounts for under half of them, and the cause for the rest is not known. The sample data list roughly 410,000 clones, and 89% of these were observed just once. The leading ten clones occupy 1.2% of the sample. The sequencing input was peripheral blood. All receptors derive from a man aged 35-49 years with acute or convalescent COVID-19.

The chain couples TRBV7-6 to TRBJ2-7; 8 nucleotides line up with TRBD2. The CDR3 consists of 17 residues. The ends lost 2 bases at V and 2 bases at J; junction bases unmatched: 11. Germline V gene data show CDR1 as SGHVS and CDR2 as FNYEAQ. CDR3 sequence: CASSLFPQTSGTYEQYF. The CDR3 DNA follows: TGTGCCAGCAGCTTATTCCCCCAAACTAGCGGAACCTACGAGCAGTACTTC.

The gene calls are TRBV5-1 and TRBJ2-1, with 10 bases that match TRBD2. The CDR3 runs 14 residues. The V gene's germline CDR1 is SGHRS and CDR2 YFSETQ. J was trimmed by 7 bases and V by 5 bases; bases with no gene match: 6. The CDR3 here is CASRGLAGENEQFF. In DNA form, the CDR3 reads TGCGCCAGCAGGGGGCTAGCGGGAGAGAATGAGCAGTTCTTC.

The rearrangement joins TRBV2 to TRBJ2-6; 7 bases map to TRBD1. Trimming removed 2 bases from V and 0 bases from J; junction bases left unmatched: 4. There are 17 residues in the CDR3. CDR1 and CDR2 (germline): SNHLY, FYNNEI. CDR3 amino acids: CASSEPGGYSGANVLTF. CDR3 nucleotide sequence: TGTGCCAGCAGTGAACCAGGGGGTTACTCTGGGGCCAACGTCCTGACTTTC.

The chain combines TRBV5-1 with TRBJ1-1; D gene ambiguous. The CDR3 length is 16 residues. The V end lost 0 bases, the J end lost 2 bases, and 14 bases lay between the germline ends. Germline CDR1 reads SGHRS; CDR2 reads YFSETQ. This chain's CDR3 is CASSLAGQSYNTEAFF. DNA for the CDR3: TGCGCCAGCAGCTTGGCAGGTCAGAGCTACAACACTGAAGCTTTCTTT.

The chain links TRBV6-4 to TRBJ1-1; 8 bases are shared with TRBD1. The CDR3 spans 13 residues. Germline V gives CDR1 MRHNA, CDR2 SNTAGT. V lost 9 bases to trimming and J lost 3 bases; unmatched junction nucleotides: 6. The CDR3, as DNA: TGTGCCAGTAGGACAGGGCCGTACACTGAAGCTTTCTTT. It is translated as CASRTGPYTEAFF.